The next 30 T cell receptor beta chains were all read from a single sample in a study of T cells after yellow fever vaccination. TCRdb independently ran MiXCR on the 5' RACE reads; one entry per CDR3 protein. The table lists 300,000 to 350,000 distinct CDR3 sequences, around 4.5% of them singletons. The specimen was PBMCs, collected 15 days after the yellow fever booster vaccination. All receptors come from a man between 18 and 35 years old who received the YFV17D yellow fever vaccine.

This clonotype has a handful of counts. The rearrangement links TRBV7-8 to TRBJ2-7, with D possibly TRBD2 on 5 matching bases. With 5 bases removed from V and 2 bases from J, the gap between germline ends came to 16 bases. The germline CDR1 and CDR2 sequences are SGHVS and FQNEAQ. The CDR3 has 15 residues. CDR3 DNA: TGTGCCAGCAGCAACCGGGAAATACTTACCTACGAGCAGTACTTC. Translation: CASSNREILTYEQYF.

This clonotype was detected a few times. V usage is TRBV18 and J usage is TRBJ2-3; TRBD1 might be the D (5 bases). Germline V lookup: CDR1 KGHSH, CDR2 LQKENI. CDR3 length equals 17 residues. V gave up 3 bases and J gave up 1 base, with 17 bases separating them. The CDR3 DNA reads TGTGCCAGCTCACCCCCGGCTAGACAGTCTCGCACAGATACGCAGTATTTT. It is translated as CASSPPARQSRTDTQYF. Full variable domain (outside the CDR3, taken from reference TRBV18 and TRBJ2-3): NAGVMQNPRHLVRRRGQEARLRCSPMKGHSHVYWYRQLPEEGLKFMVYLQKENIIDESGMPKERFSAEFPKEGPSILRIQQVVRGDSAAYFCASSPPARQSRTDTQYFGPGTRLTVL.

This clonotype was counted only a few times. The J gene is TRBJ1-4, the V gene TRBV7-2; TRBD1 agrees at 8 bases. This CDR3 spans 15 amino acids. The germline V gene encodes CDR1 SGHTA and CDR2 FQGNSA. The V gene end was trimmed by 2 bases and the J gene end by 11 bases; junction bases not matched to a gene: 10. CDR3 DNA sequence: TGTGCCAGCAGCTTAAGGTCGGACAGGGCGGACAAACTGTTTTTT. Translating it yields CASSLRSDRADKLFF.

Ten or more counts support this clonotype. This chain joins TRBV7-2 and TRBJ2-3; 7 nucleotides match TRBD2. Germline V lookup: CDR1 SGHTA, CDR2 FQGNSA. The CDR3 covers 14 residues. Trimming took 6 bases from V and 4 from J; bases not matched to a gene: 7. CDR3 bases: TGTGCCAGCAGGCCCGGACGGGGGGCAGATACGCAGTATTTT. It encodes CASRPGRGADTQYF.

The chain's CDR3 is CASSLTAFNSPLHF. DNA of the CDR3: TGTGCCAGCAGCTTGACAGCCTTTAATTCACCCCTCCACTTT. This rearrangement joins TRBV5-6 to TRBJ1-6; D gene ambiguous. The CDR3 consists of 14 residues. V was trimmed by 1 base and J by 6 bases, leaving 8 bases between them. CDR1 is SGHDT and CDR2 is YYEEEE in the germline V gene.

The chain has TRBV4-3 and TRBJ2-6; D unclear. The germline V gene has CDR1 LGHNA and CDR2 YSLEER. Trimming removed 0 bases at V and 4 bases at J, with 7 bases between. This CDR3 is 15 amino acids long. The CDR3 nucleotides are TGCGCCAGCAGCCAAGATTGGACCGGGGCCAACGTCCTGACTTTC. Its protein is CASSQDWTGANVLTF.

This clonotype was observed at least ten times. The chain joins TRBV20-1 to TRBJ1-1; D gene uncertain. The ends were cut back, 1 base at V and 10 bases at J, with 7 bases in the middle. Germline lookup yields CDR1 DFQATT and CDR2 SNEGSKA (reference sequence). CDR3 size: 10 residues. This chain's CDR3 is CSARVVTAFF. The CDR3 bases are TGCAGTGCTAGAGTAGTTACAGCTTTCTTT.

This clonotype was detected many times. Here the CDR3 DNA reads TGTGCCAGCAGCTTAGCGCTGGGGGCGTACGAGCAGTACTTC. Amino acids: CASSLALGAYEQYF. The chain combines TRBV7-2 with TRBJ2-7, with TRBD1 as a possible D gene (6 bases). From germline, CDR1 is SGHTA and CDR2 FQGNSA. The V and J ends lost 0 bases and 4 bases respectively, with 10 bases between them. This CDR3 has 14 amino acids.

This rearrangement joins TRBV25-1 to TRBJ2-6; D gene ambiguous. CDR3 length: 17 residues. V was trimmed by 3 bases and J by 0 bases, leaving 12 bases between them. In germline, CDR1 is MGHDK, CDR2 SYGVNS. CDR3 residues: CASSDLLSSSGANVLTF. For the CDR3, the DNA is TGTGCCAGCAGTGATCTCCTCTCCTCCTCTGGGGCCAACGTCCTGACTTTC.

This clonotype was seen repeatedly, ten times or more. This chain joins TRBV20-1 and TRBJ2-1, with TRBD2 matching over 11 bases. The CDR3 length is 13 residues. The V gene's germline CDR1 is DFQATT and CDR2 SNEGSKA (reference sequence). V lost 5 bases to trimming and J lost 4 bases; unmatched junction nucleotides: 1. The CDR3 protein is CSALAGGYNEQFF. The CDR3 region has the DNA TGCAGTGCTCTAGCGGGGGGTTACAATGAGCAGTTCTTC.

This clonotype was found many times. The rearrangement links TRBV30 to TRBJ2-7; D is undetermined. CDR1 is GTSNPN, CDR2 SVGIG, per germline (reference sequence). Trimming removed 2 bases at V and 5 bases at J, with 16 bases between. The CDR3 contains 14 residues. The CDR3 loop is CAWSPGLPHNEQYF. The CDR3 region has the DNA TGTGCCTGGAGTCCCGGGTTACCCCACAACGAGCAGTACTTC.

The CDR3 loop is CASSKDGGNTGELFF. The CDR3 coding sequence is TGTGCCAGCAGTAAAGATGGGGGAAACACCGGGGAGCTGTTTTTT. The chain is built from TRBV7-3 and TRBJ2-2; D possibly matches TRBD1 or TRBD2 (5 bases each). V was cut by 6 bases and J by 2 bases, with 13 bases left in between. This CDR3 spans 15 amino acids. Germline values: CDR1 SGHTA, CDR2 FQGTGA.

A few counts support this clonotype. DNA for the CDR3: TGTGCCAGCAGCGTAGGGGGAGGCACCACAGATACGCAGTATTTT. Encoded protein: CASSVGGGTTDTQYF. The chain carries TRBV9 and TRBJ2-3; TRBD2 is a possible D gene (6 bases). V was clipped by 0 bases and J by 2 bases, with 10 bases between them. CDR1 SGDLS and CDR2 YYNGEE come from the germline V gene. CDR3 length: 15 amino acids.

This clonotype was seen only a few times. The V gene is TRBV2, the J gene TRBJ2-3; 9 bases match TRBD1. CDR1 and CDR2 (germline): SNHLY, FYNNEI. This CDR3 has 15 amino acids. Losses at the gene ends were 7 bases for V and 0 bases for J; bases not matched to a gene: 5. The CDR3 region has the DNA TGTGCCAGCAAGATAGGGACAGGGAGCACAGATACGCAGTATTTT. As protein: CASKIGTGSTDTQYF.

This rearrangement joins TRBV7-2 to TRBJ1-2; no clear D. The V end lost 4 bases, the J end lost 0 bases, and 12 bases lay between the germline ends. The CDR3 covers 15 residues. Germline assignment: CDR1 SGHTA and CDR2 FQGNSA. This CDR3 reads CASSSFVETNYGYTF. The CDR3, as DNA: TGTGCCAGCAGCTCATTCGTGGAAACTAACTATGGCTACACCTTC.

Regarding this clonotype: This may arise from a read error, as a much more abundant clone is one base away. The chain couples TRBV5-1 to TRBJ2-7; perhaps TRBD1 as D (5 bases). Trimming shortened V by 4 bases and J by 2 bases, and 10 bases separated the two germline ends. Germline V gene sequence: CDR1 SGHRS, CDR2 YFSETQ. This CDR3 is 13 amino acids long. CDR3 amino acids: CASSVQVAYEQYV. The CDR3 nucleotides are TGCGCCAGCAGCGTACAGGTGGCCTACGAGCAGTACGTC.

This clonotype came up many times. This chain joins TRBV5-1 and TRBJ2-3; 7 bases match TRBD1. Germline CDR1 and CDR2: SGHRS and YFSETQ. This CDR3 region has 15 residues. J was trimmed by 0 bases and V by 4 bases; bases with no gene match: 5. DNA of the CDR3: TGCGCCAGCAGCCGTGACAGGGCTAGCACAGATACGCAGTATTTT. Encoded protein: CASSRDRASTDTQYF.

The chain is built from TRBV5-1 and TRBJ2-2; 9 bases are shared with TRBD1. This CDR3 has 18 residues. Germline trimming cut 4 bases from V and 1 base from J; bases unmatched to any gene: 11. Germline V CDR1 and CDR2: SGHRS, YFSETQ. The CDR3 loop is CASSQRLPGQGNTGELFF. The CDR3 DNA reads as TGCGCCAGCAGCCAACGACTGCCGGGACAGGGGAACACCGGGGAGCTGTTTTTT.

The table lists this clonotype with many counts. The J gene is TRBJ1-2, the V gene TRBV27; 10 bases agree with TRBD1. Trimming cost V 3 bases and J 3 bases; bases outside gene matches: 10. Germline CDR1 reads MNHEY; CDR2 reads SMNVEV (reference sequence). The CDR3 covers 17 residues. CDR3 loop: CASSFSGQGLTDYGYTF. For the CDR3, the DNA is TGTGCCAGCAGTTTTTCGGGACAGGGGCTCACTGACTATGGCTACACCTTC.

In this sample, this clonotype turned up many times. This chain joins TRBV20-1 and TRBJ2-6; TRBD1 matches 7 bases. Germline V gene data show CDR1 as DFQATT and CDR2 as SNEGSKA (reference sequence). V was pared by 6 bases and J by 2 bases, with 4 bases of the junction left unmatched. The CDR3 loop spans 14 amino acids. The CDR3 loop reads CSAGQGAGANVLTF. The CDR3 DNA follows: TGCAGTGCGGGGCAGGGGGCTGGGGCCAACGTCCTGACTTTC.

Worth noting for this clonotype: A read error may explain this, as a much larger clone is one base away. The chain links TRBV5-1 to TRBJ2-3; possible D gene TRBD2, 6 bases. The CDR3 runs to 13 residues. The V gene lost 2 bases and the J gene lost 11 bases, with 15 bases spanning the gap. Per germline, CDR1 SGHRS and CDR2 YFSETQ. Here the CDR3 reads CASSFGPLGGQYF. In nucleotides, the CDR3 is TGCGCCAGCAGCTTCGGGCCCTTGGGGGGGCAGTATTTT. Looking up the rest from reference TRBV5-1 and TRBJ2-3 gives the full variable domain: KAGVTQTPRYLIKTRGQQVTLSCSPISGHRSVSWYQQTPGQGLQFLFEYFSETQRNKGNFPGRFSGRQFSNSRSEMNVSTLELGDSALYLCASSFGPLGGQYFGPGTRLTVL.

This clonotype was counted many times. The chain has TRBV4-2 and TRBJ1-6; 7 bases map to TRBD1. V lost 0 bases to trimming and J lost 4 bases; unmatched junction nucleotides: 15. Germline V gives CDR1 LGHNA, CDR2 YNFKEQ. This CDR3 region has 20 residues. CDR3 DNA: TGTGCCAGCAGCCAAGAACGGAGTCCGGGACAGAATCTGTATAATTCACCCCTCCACTTT. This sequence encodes CASSQERSPGQNLYNSPLHF.

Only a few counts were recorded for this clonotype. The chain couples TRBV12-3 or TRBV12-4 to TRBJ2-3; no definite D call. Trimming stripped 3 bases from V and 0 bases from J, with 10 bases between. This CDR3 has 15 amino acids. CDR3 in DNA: TGTGCCAGCAGTTTGCTACTAACGAGCACAGATACGCAGTATTTT. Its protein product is CASSLLLTSTDTQYF.

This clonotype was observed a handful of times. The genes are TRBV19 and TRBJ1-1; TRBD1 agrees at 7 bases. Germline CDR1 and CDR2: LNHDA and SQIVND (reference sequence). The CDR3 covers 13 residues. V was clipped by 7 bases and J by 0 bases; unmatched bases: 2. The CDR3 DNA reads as TGTGCCAGTAAAGACAGGGTGAACACTGAAGCTTTCTTT. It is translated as CASKDRVNTEAFF.

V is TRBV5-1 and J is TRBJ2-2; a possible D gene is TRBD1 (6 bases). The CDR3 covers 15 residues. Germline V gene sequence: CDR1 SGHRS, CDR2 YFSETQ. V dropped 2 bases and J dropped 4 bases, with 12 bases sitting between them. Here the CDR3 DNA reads TGCGCCAGCAGCTTTACAGGGTCCGGCACCGGGGAGCTGTTTTTT. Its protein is CASSFTGSGTGELFF.

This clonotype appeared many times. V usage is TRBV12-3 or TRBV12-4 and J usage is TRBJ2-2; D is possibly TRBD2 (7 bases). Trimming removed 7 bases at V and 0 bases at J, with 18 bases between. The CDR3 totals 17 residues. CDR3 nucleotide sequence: TGTGCCAGCATTCAAGAGGGGGACTACTCGAACACCGGGGAGCTGTTTTTT. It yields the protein CASIQEGDYSNTGELFF.

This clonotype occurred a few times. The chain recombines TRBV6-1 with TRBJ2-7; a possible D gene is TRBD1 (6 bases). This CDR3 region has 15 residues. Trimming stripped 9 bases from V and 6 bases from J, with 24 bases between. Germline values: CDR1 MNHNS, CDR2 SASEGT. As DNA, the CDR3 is TGTGCCAGTACTCCCGAAGGGGGATTCCTGGGCGAGCAGTACGTC. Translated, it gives CASTPEGGFLGEQYV.

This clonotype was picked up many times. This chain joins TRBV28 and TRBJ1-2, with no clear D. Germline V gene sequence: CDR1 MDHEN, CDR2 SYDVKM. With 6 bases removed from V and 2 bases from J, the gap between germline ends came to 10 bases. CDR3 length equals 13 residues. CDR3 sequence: CASRWTTNYGYTF. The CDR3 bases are TGTGCCAGCAGGTGGACTACCAACTATGGCTACACCTTC.

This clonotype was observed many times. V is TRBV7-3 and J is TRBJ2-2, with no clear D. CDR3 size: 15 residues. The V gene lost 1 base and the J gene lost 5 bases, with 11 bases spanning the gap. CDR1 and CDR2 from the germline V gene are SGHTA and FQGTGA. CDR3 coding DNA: TGTGCCAGCAGCTTAAATTTTCACGTAACCGGGGAGCTGTTTTTT. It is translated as CASSLNFHVTGELFF.

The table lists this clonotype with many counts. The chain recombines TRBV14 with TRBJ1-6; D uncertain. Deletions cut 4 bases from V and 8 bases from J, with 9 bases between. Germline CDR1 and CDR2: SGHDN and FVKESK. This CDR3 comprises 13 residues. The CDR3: CASSPRTDSPLHF. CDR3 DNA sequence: TGTGCCAGCAGCCCACGGACTGATTCACCCCTCCACTTT.